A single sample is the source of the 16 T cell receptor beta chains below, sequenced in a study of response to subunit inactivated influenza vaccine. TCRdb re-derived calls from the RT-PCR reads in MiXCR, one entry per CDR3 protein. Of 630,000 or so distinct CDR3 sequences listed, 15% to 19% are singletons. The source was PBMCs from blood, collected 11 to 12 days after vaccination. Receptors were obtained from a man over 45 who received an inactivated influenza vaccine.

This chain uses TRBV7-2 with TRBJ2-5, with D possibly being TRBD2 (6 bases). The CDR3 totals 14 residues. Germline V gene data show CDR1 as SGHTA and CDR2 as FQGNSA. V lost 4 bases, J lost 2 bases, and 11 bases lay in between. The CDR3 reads CASSSSGLQETQYF. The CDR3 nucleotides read TGTGCCAGCAGCTCCAGCGGGTTACAAGAGACCCAGTACTTC.

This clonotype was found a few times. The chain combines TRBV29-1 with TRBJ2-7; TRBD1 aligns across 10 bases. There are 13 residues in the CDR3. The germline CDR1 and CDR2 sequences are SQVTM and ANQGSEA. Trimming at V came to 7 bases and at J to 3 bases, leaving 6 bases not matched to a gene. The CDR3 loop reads CSASGTGVYEQYF. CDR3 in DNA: TGCAGCGCTTCCGGGACAGGGGTCTACGAGCAGTACTTC.

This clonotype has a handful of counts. CDR3 protein: CASSLDRVEGEQFF. The CDR3 coding sequence is TGTGCCAGCAGTCTCGACAGGGTAGAGGGTGAGCAGTTCTTC. The gene calls are TRBV5-6 and TRBJ2-1; 7 bases map to TRBD1. CDR1 SGHDT and CDR2 YYEEEE come from the germline V gene. Trimming removed 5 bases from V and 9 bases from J; junction bases left unmatched: 11. The CDR3 sequence is 14 residues long.

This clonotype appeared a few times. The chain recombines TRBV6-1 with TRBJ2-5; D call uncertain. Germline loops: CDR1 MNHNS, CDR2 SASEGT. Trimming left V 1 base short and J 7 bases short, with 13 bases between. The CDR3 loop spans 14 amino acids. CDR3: CASSEVIKVGTQYF. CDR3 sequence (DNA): TGTGCCAGCAGTGAAGTAATTAAAGTCGGGACCCAGTACTTC.

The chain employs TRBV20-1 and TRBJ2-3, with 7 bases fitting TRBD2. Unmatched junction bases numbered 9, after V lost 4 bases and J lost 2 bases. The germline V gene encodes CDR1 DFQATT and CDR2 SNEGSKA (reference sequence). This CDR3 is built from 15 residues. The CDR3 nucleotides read TGCAGTGCTAAACCCGGGACTAAAAACACAGATACGCAGTATTTT. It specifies CSAKPGTKNTDTQYF.

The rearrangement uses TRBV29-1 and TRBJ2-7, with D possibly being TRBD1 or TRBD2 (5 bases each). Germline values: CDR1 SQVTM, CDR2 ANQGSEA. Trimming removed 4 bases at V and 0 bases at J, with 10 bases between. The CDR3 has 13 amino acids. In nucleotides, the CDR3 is TGCAGCGTTGCCGGGACCTCCTCCTACGAGCAGTACTTC. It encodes CSVAGTSSYEQYF.

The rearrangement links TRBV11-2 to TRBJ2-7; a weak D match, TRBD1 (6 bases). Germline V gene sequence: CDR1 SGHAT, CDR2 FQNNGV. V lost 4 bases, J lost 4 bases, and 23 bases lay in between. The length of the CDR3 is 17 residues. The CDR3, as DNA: TGTGCCAGCAGCTCACTTAGAGGGACATGGGGTGGGTACGAGCAGTACTTC. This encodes CASSSLRGTWGGYEQYF.

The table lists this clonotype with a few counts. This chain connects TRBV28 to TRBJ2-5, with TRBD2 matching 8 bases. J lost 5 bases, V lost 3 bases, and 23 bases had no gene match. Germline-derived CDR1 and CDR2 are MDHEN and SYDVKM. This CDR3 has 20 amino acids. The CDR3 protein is CASSFSAGGPFPMNLETQYF. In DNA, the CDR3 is TGTGCCAGCAGTTTCTCGGCGGGAGGACCCTTTCCAATGAACCTCGAGACCCAGTACTTC.

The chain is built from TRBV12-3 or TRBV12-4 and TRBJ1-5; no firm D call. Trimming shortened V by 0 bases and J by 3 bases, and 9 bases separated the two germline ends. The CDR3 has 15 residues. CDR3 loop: CASSLAHGNNQPQHF. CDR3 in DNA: TGTGCCAGCAGTTTAGCACATGGAAACAATCAGCCCCAGCATTTT.

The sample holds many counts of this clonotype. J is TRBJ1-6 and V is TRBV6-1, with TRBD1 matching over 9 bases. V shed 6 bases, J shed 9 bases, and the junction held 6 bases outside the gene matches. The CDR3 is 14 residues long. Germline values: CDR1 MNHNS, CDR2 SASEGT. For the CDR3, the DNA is TGTGCCAGCAGGGGACAGGGTGGGGGTTCACCCCTCCACTTT. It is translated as CASRGQGGGSPLHF.

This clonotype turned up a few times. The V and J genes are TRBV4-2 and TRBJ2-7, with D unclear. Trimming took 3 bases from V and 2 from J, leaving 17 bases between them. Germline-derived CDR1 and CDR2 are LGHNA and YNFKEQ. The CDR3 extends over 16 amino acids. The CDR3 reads CASSQGNRAGTYEQYF. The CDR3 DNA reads TGTGCCAGCAGCCAGGGGAACCGGGCAGGTACCTACGAGCAGTACTTC.

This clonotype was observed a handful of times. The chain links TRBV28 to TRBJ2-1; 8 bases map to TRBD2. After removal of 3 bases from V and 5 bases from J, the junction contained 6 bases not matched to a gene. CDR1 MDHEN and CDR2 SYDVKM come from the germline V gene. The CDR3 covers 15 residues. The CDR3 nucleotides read TGTGCCAGCAGTTTCGGGAGACTAGCGAACAATGAGCAGTTCTTC. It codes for CASSFGRLANNEQFF. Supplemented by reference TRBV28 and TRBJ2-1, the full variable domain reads DVKVTQSSRYLVKRTGEKVFLECVQDMDHENMFWYRQDPGLGLRLIYFSYDVKMKEKGDIPEGYSVSREKKERFSLILESASTNQTSMYLCASSFGRLANNEQFFGPGTRLTVL.

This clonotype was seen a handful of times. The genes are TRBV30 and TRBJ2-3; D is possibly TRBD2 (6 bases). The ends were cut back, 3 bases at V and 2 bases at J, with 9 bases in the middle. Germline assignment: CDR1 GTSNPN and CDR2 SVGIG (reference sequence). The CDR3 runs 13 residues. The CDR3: CAWSGGNTDTQYF. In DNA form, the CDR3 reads TGTGCCTGGAGCGGGGGTAACACAGATACGCAGTATTTT. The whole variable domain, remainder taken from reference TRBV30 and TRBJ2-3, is SQTIHQWPATLVQPVGSPLSLECTVEGTSNPNLYWYRQAAGRGLQLLFYSVGIGQISSEVPQNLSASRPQDRQFILSSKKLLLSDSGFYLCAWSGGNTDTQYFGPGTRLTVL.

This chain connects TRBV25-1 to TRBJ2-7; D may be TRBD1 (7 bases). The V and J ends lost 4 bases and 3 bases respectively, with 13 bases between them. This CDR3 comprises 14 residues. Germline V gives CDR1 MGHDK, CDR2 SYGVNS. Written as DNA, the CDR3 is TGTGCCAGCAGTGCAGGGGGAGGAATCTACGAGCAGTACTTC. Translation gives CASSAGGGIYEQYF.

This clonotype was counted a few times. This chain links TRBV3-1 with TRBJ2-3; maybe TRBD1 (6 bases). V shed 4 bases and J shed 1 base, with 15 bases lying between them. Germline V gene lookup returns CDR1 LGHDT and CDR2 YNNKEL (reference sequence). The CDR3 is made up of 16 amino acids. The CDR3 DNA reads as TGTGCCAGCAGCCTCCGAGGGACACAGGGCACAGATACGCAGTATTTT. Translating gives CASSLRGTQGTDTQYF.

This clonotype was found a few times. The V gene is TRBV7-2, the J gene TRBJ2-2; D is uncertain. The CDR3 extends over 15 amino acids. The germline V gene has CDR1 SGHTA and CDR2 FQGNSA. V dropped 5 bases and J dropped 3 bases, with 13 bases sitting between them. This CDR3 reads CASSQRHGYTGELFF. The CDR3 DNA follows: TGTGCCAGCAGCCAGCGTCACGGTTACACCGGGGAGCTGTTTTTT. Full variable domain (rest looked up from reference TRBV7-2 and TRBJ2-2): GAGVSQSPSNKVTEKGKDVELRCDPISGHTALYWYRQSLGQGLEFLIYFQGNSAPDKSGLPSDRFSAERTGGSVSTLTIQRTQQEDSAVYLCASSQRHGYTGELFFGEGSRLTVL.